This T cell receptor beta chain was observed in a study of blood T cell repertoires in COVID-19. TCRdb's table, derived via immunoSEQ multiplex PCR, lists solely in-frame clones and lacks some. This sample has about 75,000 clones; more than 65% occur once, and the top ten carry roughly 5.9%. The receptor was derived from a woman older than 75 with active or convalescent COVID-19. Input material: peripheral blood.

CDR3: CASSPQLGELFF. CDR3 nucleotides: TGTGCCAGCTCACCACAACTGGGGGAGCTGTTTTTT. The chain recombines TRBV18 with TRBJ2-2; D ambiguous. CDR3 length: 12 amino acids. Trimming left V 1 base short and J 8 bases short, with 5 bases between. Per the germline V gene, CDR1 is KGHSH and CDR2 is LQKENI.